The 20 T cell receptor beta chains reported below all come from one sample, sequenced in a study of blood T cell repertoires in COVID-19. Clones were sequenced by immunoSEQ multiplex PCR, and TCRdb holds only the in-frame ones, with some missing. This repertoire shows some 130,000 clones, about 72% found once; its top ten account for roughly 11%. Sequencing was done on a sample of peripheral blood. These TCRs come from a man aged 55 to 70 who had recovered from COVID-19.

As regards this clone: This likely comes from a read error, as the CDR3 has no conserved phenylalanine or tryptophan at its end. It is unclear where the CDR3 begins or ends on the DNA, so no DNA is shown, and the CDR3 is as TCRdb lists it. The chain carries TRBV18 and TRBJ1-1; the tabulated D call, TRBD1, remains unverified against the DNA. Termini included, the CDR3 measures 12 amino acids. Germline CDR1 reads KGHSH; CDR2 reads LQKENI. CDR3 amino acids: CASSPKSTSSHK.

The chain couples TRBV30 to TRBJ1-5, with 8 bases that match TRBD1. V was pared by 5 bases and J by 5 bases, with 5 bases of the junction left unmatched. The germline V gene has CDR1 GTSNPN and CDR2 SVGIG (reference sequence). The CDR3 length is 13 residues. CDR3 loop: CAWAQGADQPQHF. For the CDR3, the DNA is TGTGCCTGGGCCCAGGGGGCCGATCAGCCCCAGCATTTT.

This clone has a single count. The rearrangement joins TRBV18 to TRBJ1-1, with D perhaps matching TRBD1 (5 bases). The V end was cut by 2 bases, the J end by 4 bases, with 8 bases between. There are 13 residues in the CDR3. Germline V gives CDR1 KGHSH, CDR2 LQKENI. DNA of the CDR3: TGTGCCAGCTCACCAAGCGGGGGCACTGAAGCTTTCTTT. Translating gives CASSPSGGTEAFF.

The genes are TRBV7-8 and TRBJ1-4; D not certain. Germline V gives CDR1 SGHVS, CDR2 FQNEAQ. Between the trimmed V and J ends, which lost 3 bases and 7 bases, there was a span of 15 bases. This CDR3 region has 15 residues. This CDR3 is CASSFAGQRSEKLFF. For the CDR3, the DNA is TGTGCCAGCAGCTTCGCGGGCCAGAGGAGTGAAAAACTGTTTTTT.

The DNA of the CDR3 is TGTGCCTGGAGACGGCGGGACACTGAAGCTTTCTTT. Protein: CAWRRRDTEAFF. The V gene is TRBV30, the J gene TRBJ1-1; D is unresolved. The CDR3 sequence is 12 residues long. Trimming pared 3 bases from V and 3 bases from J, leaving 8 bases between. The germline gives CDR1 GTSNPN, CDR2 SVGIG (reference sequence).

The rearrangement joins TRBV5-4 to TRBJ1-2; unclear D gene. With 0 bases removed from V and 6 bases from J, the gap between germline ends came to 6 bases. Germline V gene data show CDR1 as SGHNT and CDR2 as YYREEE (reference sequence). This CDR3 is 12 amino acids long. The CDR3 here is CASSLDLDGYTF. CDR3 coding DNA: TGTGCCAGCAGCTTGGACTTGGATGGCTACACCTTC.

The chain has TRBV28 and TRBJ2-3; possibly TRBD2 for D (6 bases). V lost 2 bases and J lost 4, with 22 bases in between. The CDR3 covers 18 residues. Germline assignment: CDR1 MDHEN and CDR2 SYDVKM. The CDR3 region is CASSLIGGRDKGSDTQYF. The DNA for the CDR3 is TGTGCCAGCAGTTTAATAGGTGGGCGGGATAAAGGCTCAGATACGCAGTATTTT. Together with reference TRBV28 and TRBJ2-3, the CDR3 gives the full variable domain: DVKVTQSSRYLVKRTGEKVFLECVQDMDHENMFWYRQDPGLGLRLIYFSYDVKMKEKGDIPEGYSVSREKKERFSLILESASTNQTSMYLCASSLIGGRDKGSDTQYFGPGTRLTVL.

This chain uses TRBV5-1 with TRBJ1-2; 8 bases line up with TRBD1. Losses at the gene ends were 5 bases for V and 4 bases for J; bases not matched to a gene: 13. The CDR3 loop spans 16 amino acids. Germline CDR1 reads SGHRS; CDR2 reads YFSETQ. The CDR3 region has the DNA TGCGCCAGCAGTCCTGGCGCGGACAGGGCCCTCTATGGCTACACCTTC. It yields the protein CASSPGADRALYGYTF.

The chain uses TRBV5-5 and TRBJ1-2; 7 bases agree with TRBD1. The CDR3 is made up of 14 amino acids. V lost 4 bases to trimming and J lost 8 bases; unmatched junction nucleotides: 11. Germline V CDR1 and CDR2: SGHKS, YYEKEE (reference sequence). The DNA for the CDR3 is TGTGCCAGCAGCCCCCGAATGACAGGGCGAGGCTACACCTTC. Protein: CASSPRMTGRGYTF.

The chain employs TRBV9 and TRBJ1-5; possible D gene TRBD1, 6 bases. Germline V gives CDR1 SGDLS, CDR2 YYNGEE. The CDR3 spans 14 residues. Deletions cut 4 bases from V and 6 bases from J, with 14 bases between. CDR3 protein: CASSPEGGPQPQHF. The CDR3 coding sequence is TGTGCCAGCAGCCCCGAGGGGGGGCCTCAGCCCCAGCATTTT.

The chain links TRBV20-1 to TRBJ2-7; 8 nucleotides match TRBD2. The J segment lost 2 bases and the V segment lost 3 bases, leaving 9 bases of the junction unmatched. The germline V gene has CDR1 DFQATT and CDR2 SNEGSKA (reference sequence). The CDR3 loop spans 15 amino acids. The CDR3 DNA reads as TGCAGTGCTAGTAAAAGCGGGAGCTATACCTACGAGCAGTACTTC. It is translated as CSASKSGSYTYEQYF.

The chain carries TRBV3-1 (or the pseudogene TRBV3-2) and TRBJ1-2; D possibly corresponds to TRBD1 (5 bases). CDR3 length equals 12 residues. Germline V gene data show CDR1 as LGHDT and CDR2 as YNNKEL (reference sequence). The V and J ends lost 3 bases and 7 bases respectively, with 9 bases between them. The CDR3 DNA sequence: TGTGCCAGCAGCCAGAATAGGGGTGGCTACACCTTC. It codes for CASSQNRGGYTF.

This clone was found a few times. The CDR3 reads CASSVDRGGYTF. The CDR3 DNA reads as TGTGCCAGTAGTGTCGACAGGGGCGGCTACACCTTC. This rearrangement joins TRBV19 to TRBJ1-2; 8 positions match TRBD1. The CDR3 length is 12 residues. Germline CDR1 LNHDA, CDR2 SQIVND (reference sequence). J was trimmed by 8 bases and V by 5 bases; bases with no gene match: 4.

The chain is built from TRBV28 and TRBJ1-1; D remains unclear. The CDR3 contains 14 residues. The germline CDR1 and CDR2 sequences are MDHEN and SYDVKM. Trimming cost V 4 bases and J 6 bases, with 15 bases left between them. The DNA of the CDR3 is TGTGCCAGCAGTTGGGCGTCGGTTGGGTCTGAAGCTTTCTTT. It codes for CASSWASVGSEAFF.

The rearrangement links TRBV28 to TRBJ1-2; D not certain. V was pared by 2 bases and J by 8 bases, with 15 bases between. The CDR3 contains 14 residues. The germline CDR1 and CDR2 sequences are MDHEN and SYDVKM. CDR3 protein: CASSLRASTGGYTF. The CDR3 nucleotides read TGTGCCAGCAGTTTAAGGGCCTCTACGGGAGGCTACACCTTC.

The V call is TRBV3-1 (or the pseudogene TRBV3-2), the J call TRBJ2-5; D not resolved. Per the germline V gene, CDR1 is LGHDT and CDR2 is YNNKEL (reference sequence). The CDR3 covers 14 residues. V was trimmed by 1 base and J by 0 bases, leaving 6 bases between them. CDR3 DNA sequence: TGTGCCAGCAGCCAAGGAACTTACCAAGAGACCCAGTACTTC. Encoded protein: CASSQGTYQETQYF.

This chain links TRBV24-1 with TRBJ1-4, with D maybe TRBD1 (5 bases). The CDR3 is made up of 13 amino acids. Germline V lookup: CDR1 KGHDR, CDR2 SFDVKD. Deletions cut 1 base from V and 8 bases from J, with 7 bases between. The CDR3: CATSDLWGEKLFF. As DNA, the CDR3 is TGTGCCACCAGTGATTTATGGGGCGAAAAACTGTTTTTT.

The chain recombines TRBV6-2 or TRBV6-3 with TRBJ2-7; a weak D match, TRBD2 (6 bases). This CDR3 contains 20 residues. The germline CDR1 and CDR2 sequences are MNHEY and SVGEGT. V was clipped by 0 bases and J by 3 bases, with 27 bases between them. CDR3 DNA: TGTGCCAGCAGTTACTCCCCGGGGAGGTCCTCGGCTTACCCCAACTACGAGCAGTACTTC. Translated, it gives CASSYSPGRSSAYPNYEQYF.

This clone appeared once. CDR3 nucleotide sequence: TGCGCCAGCAGCCAGGACGGACTCTATGGCTACACCTTC. Translation gives CASSQDGLYGYTF. The chain combines TRBV4-1 with TRBJ1-2; D unresolved. V lost 3 bases, J lost 4 bases, and 9 bases lay in between. The CDR3 runs 13 residues. CDR1 is MGHRA, CDR2 YSYEKL, per germline.

The V gene is TRBV7-9, the J gene TRBJ1-2; D is possibly TRBD1 (5 bases). Germline V gene lookup returns CDR1 SEHNR and CDR2 FQNEAQ (reference sequence). This CDR3 has 13 amino acids. Trimming shortened V by 5 bases and J by 8 bases, and 15 bases separated the two germline ends. The CDR3 protein is CASSPPGRAGYTF. In nucleotides, the CDR3 is TGTGCCAGCAGCCCCCCTGGCAGGGCGGGCTACACCTTC.